Detailed here is one T cell receptor beta chain. Profiled with immunoSEQ multiplex PCR; TCRdb holds only in-frame clones, not every one. The table lists more than 200,000 clones, around 85% of them singletons. These data come from a study of blood T cell repertoires in COVID-19. CDR1 and CDR2 from the germline V gene are SGHRS and YFSETQ. Trimming pared 0 bases from V and 6 bases from J, leaving 13 bases between. The CDR3 contains 15 residues. The receptor's source is a woman older than 75 with acute or convalescent COVID-19. The rearrangement uses TRBV5-1 and TRBJ1-5, with a weak D call TRBD1 (5 bases). Sequenced sample: peripheral blood. CDR3 loop: CASSLDSGDVQPQHF. The CDR3 DNA reads TGCGCCAGCAGCTTGGATTCGGGGGATGTTCAGCCCCAGCATTTT.